These 26 T cell receptor beta chains share one sample of origin, sequenced in a study of shared clonotypes between healthy human individuals. Sequenced by immunoSEQ multiplex PCR; TCRdb stores in-frame clones only, minus some. The sample gives fewer than 600,000 clones, more than 75% of which show up once; around 14% is in the top ten. The sample was PBMCs. These receptors all come from a woman in her thirties or forties in good health. Some clones in this sample may be carry-over from other donors' samples.

The rearrangement joins TRBV2 to TRBJ1-5, with D tentatively TRBD1 (5 bases). Between the trimmed V and J ends, which lost 8 bases and 5 bases, there was a span of 16 bases. Germline V gene data show CDR1 as SNHLY and CDR2 as FYNNEI. There are 14 residues in the CDR3. CDR3 in DNA: TGTGCCAGCGGGGAATTATTGGGGGATCAGCCCCAGCATTTT. As protein: CASGELLGDQPQHF.

This clone was seen a few times. V usage is TRBV21-1 and J usage is TRBJ2-1. TRBV21-1 is recorded as a pseudogene. The CDR3 spans 18 residues. In DNA form, the CDR3 reads TGTGCCAGCAGCAAAGATGGGGGGCGGAAGCGCTCCCACAATGAGCAGTTCTTC. It encodes CASSKDGGRKRSHNEQFF.

This clone has at least ten counts. This chain joins TRBV30 and TRBJ2-5, with 8 bases aligning to TRBD2. V lost 6 bases and J lost 4; bases outside the gene matches: 7. In germline, CDR1 is GTSNPN, CDR2 SVGIG (reference sequence). This CDR3 region has 13 residues. Here the CDR3 reads CACSGMQGETQYF. Here the CDR3 DNA reads TGTGCCTGTAGCGGGATGCAAGGAGAGACCCAGTACTTC.

The gene calls are TRBV5-5 and TRBJ1-1, with a tentative D call TRBD1 (6 bases). V was trimmed by 1 base and J by 3 bases, leaving 13 bases between them. The CDR3 spans 15 residues. Germline CDR1 reads SGHKS; CDR2 reads YYEKEE (reference sequence). CDR3 residues: CASSLFGGADTEAFF. In DNA, the CDR3 is TGTGCCAGCAGCTTGTTCGGGGGGGCGGACACTGAAGCTTTCTTT.

The chain combines TRBV18 with TRBJ1-5; D is unclear. The CDR3 is 14 residues long. Trimming shortened V by 6 bases and J by 4 bases, and 13 bases separated the two germline ends. In germline, CDR1 is KGHSH, CDR2 LQKENI. CDR3 DNA sequence: TGTGCCAGCTCGCAATCTGGCAGTAATCAGCCCCAGCATTTT. Amino acid sequence: CASSQSGSNQPQHF.

This sequence joins TRBV10-3 and TRBJ2-7; D is ambiguous. Per the germline V gene, CDR1 is ENHRY and CDR2 is SYGVKD. V was cut by 4 bases and J by 3 bases, with 7 bases left in between. The CDR3 consists of 12 residues. The CDR3: CAISVGNYEQYF. The CDR3 bases are TGTGCCATCAGTGTTGGGAACTACGAGCAGTACTTC.

The rearrangement links TRBV28 to TRBJ2-6, with D possibly being TRBD1 (6 bases). Germline CDR1 is MDHEN and CDR2 is SYDVKM. The length of the CDR3 is 16 residues. Trimming took 2 bases from V and 2 from J, leaving 10 bases between them. The CDR3 is CASSLLQGTGANVLTF. In DNA form, the CDR3 reads TGTGCCAGCAGTTTACTACAGGGCACTGGGGCCAACGTCCTGACTTTC.

Only a few counts were recorded for this clone. The chain uses TRBV7-2 and TRBJ1-1, with no clear D. There are 13 residues in the CDR3. The germline V gene has CDR1 SGHTA and CDR2 FQGNSA. Trimming removed 1 base at V and 0 bases at J, with 3 bases between. CDR3 loop: CASSLDMNTEAFF. The CDR3 bases are TGTGCCAGCAGCTTAGACATGAACACTGAAGCTTTCTTT.

The chain recombines TRBV5-8 with TRBJ2-1, with 8 nucleotides matching TRBD2. CDR3 length: 16 amino acids. Germline CDR1 reads SGHTS; CDR2 reads YDEGEE. The trim removed 0 bases at V and 4 bases at J, leaving 6 bases unmatched. CDR3 amino acids: CASSLGVAGGYNEQFF. CDR3 nucleotides: TGTGCCAGCAGCTTGGGAGTTGCGGGAGGTTACAATGAGCAGTTCTTC.

V and J are TRBV7-9 and TRBJ2-1; 10 positions match TRBD2. Germline V gene data show CDR1 as SEHNR and CDR2 as FQNEAQ (reference sequence). The CDR3 has 15 residues. Trimming took 3 bases from V and 7 from J; bases not matched to a gene: 6. CDR3 loop: CASSFSSGSGNEQFF. The CDR3 DNA reads TGTGCCAGCAGCTTCTCTAGCGGGAGTGGGAATGAGCAGTTCTTC.

The rearrangement uses TRBV2 and TRBJ2-7; no clear D. Germline V gives CDR1 SNHLY, CDR2 FYNNEI. The germline V and J ends were trimmed by 2 bases and 4 bases, with 6 bases remaining between them. This CDR3 has 12 residues. The CDR3 bases are TGTGCCAGCAGTGAACTGCTATACGAGCAGTACTTC. This translates into CASSELLYEQYF.

This chain uses TRBV10-3 with TRBJ2-1; D remains ambiguous. This CDR3 is 15 amino acids long. V gave up 6 bases and J gave up 1 base, with 13 bases separating them. Germline CDR1 is ENHRY and CDR2 is SYGVKD. The CDR3 is CAIRAQARSYNEQFF. The DNA for the CDR3 is TGTGCCATCAGAGCTCAGGCTAGGTCCTACAATGAGCAGTTCTTC.

J is TRBJ1-2 and V is TRBV23-1; 8 nucleotides align to TRBD1. TRBV23-1 counts as an open reading frame of uncertain function. The J segment lost 5 bases and the V segment lost 2 bases, leaving 16 bases of the junction unmatched. The CDR3 has 18 residues. In DNA form, the CDR3 reads TGCGCCAGCAGTCAAACGACAGGGGCCCCGCGGGGTGCTTATGGCTACACCTTC. This codes for CASSQTTGAPRGAYGYTF.

The J gene is TRBJ2-7, the V gene TRBV27, with TRBD2 matching 10 bases. Unmatched junction bases numbered 8, after V lost 5 bases and J lost 4 bases. Germline CDR1 reads MNHEY; CDR2 reads SMNVEV (reference sequence). This CDR3 contains 15 residues. The chain's CDR3 is CASSPIAGGLYEQYF. The CDR3 bases are TGTGCCAGCAGTCCGATAGCGGGAGGTTTGTACGAGCAGTACTTC.

On this clone: Additional DNA sequences in this sample encode the identical CDR3. V and J are TRBV6-5 and TRBJ1-1; 10 nucleotides line up with TRBD1. V gave up 5 bases and J gave up 4 bases; unmatched junction bases: 1. Germline assignment: CDR1 MNHEY and CDR2 SVGAGI. The CDR3 has 13 residues. The CDR3 here is CASSRDRGTEAFF. For the CDR3, the DNA is TGTGCCAGCAGTAGGGACAGGGGCACTGAAGCTTTCTTT.

The genes are TRBV28 and TRBJ1-1; D is undetermined. Germline V gene lookup returns CDR1 MDHEN and CDR2 SYDVKM. V lost 6 bases and J lost 1, with 12 bases in between. This CDR3 region has 14 residues. The CDR3 loop reads CASRASWANTEAFF. CDR3 coding DNA: TGTGCCAGCAGAGCGTCCTGGGCGAACACTGAAGCTTTCTTT.

This clone was recorded at least ten times. The rearrangement uses TRBV19 and TRBJ2-1; 9 nucleotides align to TRBD2. Germline CDR1 LNHDA, CDR2 SQIVND (reference sequence). The trim removed 7 bases at V and 8 bases at J, leaving 9 bases unmatched. The CDR3 extends over 14 amino acids. In DNA, the CDR3 is TGTGCCAGTAAGGTGGGCGGGAGGGGGGATGAGCAGTTCTTC. This codes for CASKVGGRGDEQFF.

This clone is a singleton in its sample. The chain links TRBV28 to TRBJ1-2; 8 bases match TRBD1. CDR1 is MDHEN and CDR2 is SYDVKM in the germline V gene. The CDR3 covers 14 residues. The J segment lost 6 bases and the V segment lost 5 bases, leaving 8 bases of the junction unmatched. The CDR3 sequence is CASSPHRTGNGYTF. CDR3 coding DNA: TGTGCCAGCAGTCCACACAGGACAGGGAATGGCTACACCTTC.

The chain has TRBV6-1 and TRBJ2-1, with D perhaps matching TRBD1 (6 bases). Trimming left V 1 base short and J 14 bases short, with 9 bases between. CDR3 length equals 11 residues. Germline V gene sequence: CDR1 MNHNS, CDR2 SASEGT. The CDR3, as DNA: TGTGCCAGCAGTGAAGGTGACAGGAAGTTCTTC. Its protein is CASSEGDRKFF.

The chain is built from TRBV11-2 and TRBJ2-3; D is unresolved. Looked up from germline, CDR1 is SGHAT and CDR2 is FQNNGV. The CDR3 is 15 amino acids. V was cut by 0 bases and J by 2 bases, with 9 bases left in between. CDR3 nucleotide sequence: TGTGCCAGCAGCTTAGAAGGGCGGTCCACAGATACGCAGTATTTT. Its translation: CASSLEGRSTDTQYF.

The CDR3 nucleotides read TGTGCCAGCTCACGCGGACAGGCGCCAGATACGCAGTATTTT. This codes for CASSRGQAPDTQYF. This rearrangement joins TRBV18 to TRBJ2-3; 7 nucleotides line up with TRBD1. The CDR3 sequence is 14 residues long. V shed 4 bases and J 4 bases; nucleotides not matched to a gene: 5. CDR1 and CDR2 (germline): KGHSH, LQKENI.

CDR3 protein: CASSQLLAGGLHEQYF. CDR3 DNA sequence: TGTGCCAGCAGCCAACTTCTAGCGGGAGGGCTGCACGAGCAGTACTTC. This chain links TRBV4-2 with TRBJ2-7, with 12 bases lining up with TRBD2. The V segment lost 2 bases and the J segment 5 bases; nucleotides outside the gene matches: 7. Germline V gene data show CDR1 as LGHNA and CDR2 as YNFKEQ. This CDR3 comprises 16 residues.

V gene TRBV21-1 combines with J gene TRBJ2-7; the D segment call TRBD1 is taken from the table without a DNA check. TRBV21-1 is a known pseudogene. This CDR3 has 12 amino acids. As DNA, the CDR3 is TGTGCCAGCAGCAAAGAAAGGGGCGAGCAGTACTTC. Translation: CASSKERGEQYF.

CDR3 protein: CALAERTDTQYF. In nucleotides, the CDR3 is TGTGCACTAGCGGAGCGCACAGATACGCAGTATTTT. The chain has TRBV6-5 and TRBJ2-3; the match to TRBD2 covers 8 bases. Germline lookup yields CDR1 MNHEY and CDR2 SVGAGI. The CDR3 consists of 12 residues.

The chain combines TRBV11-2 with TRBJ2-2; D gene uncertain. This CDR3 region has 16 residues. Germline V CDR1 and CDR2: SGHAT, FQNNGV. The V and J ends lost 3 bases and 4 bases respectively, with 15 bases between them. The CDR3 bases are TGTGCCAGCAGCTTCCTCACTTTAGGCGGCACCGGGGAGCTGTTTTTT. Its translation is CASSFLTLGGTGELFF.

This clone was recorded a few times. The chain carries TRBV9 and TRBJ1-4; D is possibly TRBD1 (5 bases). V dropped 4 bases and J dropped 5 bases, with 24 bases sitting between them. There are 18 residues in the CDR3. Germline V CDR1 and CDR2: SGDLS, YYNGEE. In nucleotides, the CDR3 is TGTGCCAGCAGCCCCAGCACCCGGGACTCCTTGGGGAATGAAAAACTGTTTTTT. It is translated as CASSPSTRDSLGNEKLFF.